The 18 T cell receptor beta chains presented below share a single source sample, sequenced in a study of beta chain features in type 1 diabetes. Every isolated RNA sample was fully reverse transcribed, so sequencing captured expressed TCRB transcripts. Sequenced by immunoSEQ multiplex PCR; TCRdb stores in-frame clones only, minus some. Of roughly 170,000 clones in the sample, about an eighth were seen once. Sequenced sample: central memory CD4+ T cells from blood. All receptors derive from a woman aged 18-30 years in good health.

The chain recombines TRBV4-3 with TRBJ2-1, with a tentative D call TRBD2 (6 bases). V lost 6 bases and J 0 bases, leaving 9 bases between the germline ends. The CDR3 runs 14 residues. Germline lookup yields CDR1 LGHNA and CDR2 YSLEER. DNA of the CDR3: TGCGCCAGCAGTAGCGGAGACTCCTACAATGAGCAGTTCTTC. Its translation: CASSSGDSYNEQFF.

The chain is built from TRBV15 and TRBJ2-3; the match to TRBD2 covers 9 bases. In germline, CDR1 is LNHNV, CDR2 YYDKDF (reference sequence). This CDR3 contains 16 residues. J gave up 2 bases and V 6 bases, and 9 bases lay outside the gene matches. CDR3 sequence: CATRGILAGFTDTQYF. In nucleotides, the CDR3 is TGTGCCACCAGGGGAATACTAGCGGGTTTCACAGATACGCAGTATTTT.

The genes are TRBV7-2 and TRBJ1-5, with D unresolved. The ends were cut back, 0 bases at V and 4 bases at J, with 7 bases in the middle. The CDR3 is 14 residues long. Looked up from germline, CDR1 is SGHTA and CDR2 is FQGNSA. CDR3 protein: CASSLARGNQPQHF. The CDR3 region has the DNA TGTGCCAGCAGCTTAGCACGGGGAAATCAGCCCCAGCATTTT.

This chain joins TRBV7-3 and TRBJ2-1, with unresolved D. The CDR3 totals 13 residues. V gave up 1 base and J gave up 9 bases, with 10 bases separating them. Germline assignment: CDR1 SGHTA and CDR2 FQGTGA. The CDR3 loop reads CASSLISSTEQFF. Written as DNA, the CDR3 is TGTGCCAGCAGCTTAATTAGCTCTACTGAGCAGTTCTTC. The full variable domain, completed using reference TRBV7-3 and TRBJ2-1, is GAGVSQTPSNKVTEKGKYVELRCDPISGHTALYWYRQSLGQGPEFLIYFQGTGAADDSGLPNDRFFAVRPEGSVSTLKIQRTERGDSAVYLCASSLISSTEQFFGPGTRLTVL.

This clone was detected a few times. This chain links TRBV10-3 with TRBJ1-1; tentatively, D is TRBD1 (5 bases). Per germline, CDR1 ENHRY and CDR2 SYGVKD. This CDR3 spans 12 amino acids. Trimming took 8 bases from V and 8 from J, leaving 15 bases between them. CDR3 amino acids: CAISREGIEAFF. In DNA, the CDR3 is TGTGCCATCTCCAGGGAGGGCATAGAAGCTTTCTTT.

This clone was picked up a small number of times. This chain links TRBV28 with TRBJ2-1; no firm D call. There are 14 residues in the CDR3. Germline assignment: CDR1 MDHEN and CDR2 SYDVKM. Trimming took 5 bases from V and 2 from J, leaving 10 bases between them. DNA of the CDR3: TGTGCCAGCAGTCCAGTAAAACCCTACAATGAGCAGTTCTTC. Translated, it gives CASSPVKPYNEQFF.

This clone was observed a few times. This chain uses TRBV18 with TRBJ2-3; possibly TRBD1 for D (6 bases). CDR3 length: 18 residues. Deletions cut 0 bases from V and 3 bases from J, with 19 bases between. The germline V gene encodes CDR1 KGHSH and CDR2 LQKENI. The CDR3 bases are TGTGCCAGCTCACCACCTAACCCCACAGGGAGTCGGACAGATACGCAGTATTTT. It yields the protein CASSPPNPTGSRTDTQYF.

This clone appeared many times. The CDR3, as DNA: TGCAGCGTACGGCCGGGACAGGGGGCCTACGAGCAGTACTTC. Protein product: CSVRPGQGAYEQYF. The V gene is TRBV29-1, the J gene TRBJ2-7; 11 positions agree with TRBD1. J gave up 2 bases and V 6 bases, and 6 bases lay outside the gene matches. The CDR3 loop spans 14 amino acids. Germline loops: CDR1 SQVTM, CDR2 ANQGSEA.

This clone was seen repeatedly, ten times or more. V and J are TRBV5-6 and TRBJ2-1; D is unclear. The CDR3 is made up of 12 amino acids. The V end lost 1 base, the J end lost 10 bases, and 9 bases lay between the germline ends. Per germline, CDR1 SGHDT and CDR2 YYEEEE. As DNA, the CDR3 is TGTGCCAGCAGCTTGACTCCCGGGGAGCAGTTCTTC. It is translated as CASSLTPGEQFF. Full variable domain (outside the CDR3, taken from reference TRBV5-6 and TRBJ2-1): DAGVTQSPTHLIKTRGQQVTLRCSPKSGHDTVSWYQQALGQGPQFIFQYYEEEERQRGNFPDRFSGHQFPNYSSELNVNALLLGDSALYLCASSLTPGEQFFGPGTRLTVL.

This clone was seen more than once but under ten times. The chain combines TRBV7-2 with TRBJ2-1; 8 positions agree with TRBD2. The CDR3 spans 14 residues. V gave up 5 bases and J gave up 7 bases; unmatched junction bases: 7. Germline CDR1 is SGHTA and CDR2 is FQGNSA. The CDR3 is CASSPRGATNEQFF. The CDR3, as DNA: TGTGCCAGCAGCCCGCGGGGGGCAACGAATGAGCAGTTCTTC. Full variable domain (missing parts from reference TRBV7-2 and TRBJ2-1): GAGVSQSPSNKVTEKGKDVELRCDPISGHTALYWYRQSLGQGLEFLIYFQGNSAPDKSGLPSDRFSAERTGGSVSTLTIQRTQQEDSAVYLCASSPRGATNEQFFGPGTRLTVL.

The genes are TRBV30 and TRBJ2-7; no reliable D call. V was pared by 4 bases and J by 0 bases, with 7 bases between. This CDR3 has 12 residues. Germline-derived CDR1 and CDR2 are GTSNPN and SVGIG (reference sequence). CDR3 sequence: CAWKQSSYEQYF. CDR3 bases: TGTGCCTGGAAACAGAGCTCCTACGAGCAGTACTTC.

The chain recombines TRBV28 with TRBJ1-1, with D tentatively TRBD1 (6 bases). Germline CDR1 is MDHEN and CDR2 is SYDVKM. The germline V and J ends were trimmed by 1 base and 6 bases, with 12 bases remaining between them. The CDR3 extends over 14 amino acids. CDR3 protein: CASSLSTGKAEAFF. CDR3 nucleotide sequence: TGTGCCAGCAGTTTATCAACAGGGAAAGCTGAAGCTTTCTTT.

This chain uses TRBV19 with TRBJ2-2; TRBD2 matches 13 bases. This CDR3 spans 17 amino acids. Germline CDR1 reads LNHDA; CDR2 reads SQIVND (reference sequence). The J segment lost 6 bases and the V segment lost 6 bases, leaving 10 bases of the junction unmatched. The CDR3 DNA reads as TGTGCCAGTAGACCCGCCGGACTAGCGGGAGTACCCGGGGAGCTGTTTTTT. Translated, it gives CASRPAGLAGVPGELFF.

V and J are TRBV7-2 and TRBJ2-3; TRBD2 aligns across 8 bases. Germline CDR1 is SGHTA and CDR2 is FQGNSA. The junction had 13 bases not matched to a gene; V was cut back by 5 bases and J by 6 bases. This CDR3 region has 16 residues. The CDR3 sequence: CASSGRGSGSPDTQYF. CDR3 nucleotides: TGTGCCAGCAGCGGACGTGGCAGCGGGAGCCCCGATACGCAGTATTTT.

The chain carries TRBV7-8 and TRBJ2-2; TRBD2 agrees at 7 bases. CDR3 length equals 13 residues. CDR1 is SGHVS, CDR2 FQNEAQ, per germline. V dropped 5 bases and J dropped 7; count of bases not matched to a gene: 4. The CDR3 coding sequence is TGTGCCAGCAGCCCCCTAGCGGACGGGGAGCTGTTTTTT. This gives the protein CASSPLADGELFF.

The rearrangement uses TRBV28 and TRBJ2-3; unclear D gene. The CDR3 is 13 amino acids. V was clipped by 6 bases and J by 4 bases, with 11 bases between them. Germline CDR1 MDHEN, CDR2 SYDVKM. The CDR3 loop reads CASSHPSADTQYF. In DNA, the CDR3 is TGTGCCAGCAGCCACCCGAGCGCAGATACGCAGTATTTT.

The rearrangement links TRBV11-2 to TRBJ2-1; TRBD2 matches at 10 bases. The CDR3 consists of 15 residues. V gave up 5 bases and J gave up 0 bases; unmatched junction bases: 1. Germline values: CDR1 SGHAT, CDR2 FQNNGV. CDR3 coding DNA: TGTGCCAGCAGCCCTAGCGGGAGCTCCTACAATGAGCAGTTCTTC. Its protein is CASSPSGSSYNEQFF.

This clone was counted between two and nine times. The genes are TRBV29-1 and TRBJ2-3; 8 nucleotides line up with TRBD2. The CDR3 loop spans 15 amino acids. In germline, CDR1 is SQVTM, CDR2 ANQGSEA. Trimming cost V 4 bases and J 4 bases; bases outside gene matches: 10. The CDR3 protein is CSVVGVAGRSDTQYF. The CDR3, as DNA: TGCAGCGTTGTGGGGGTAGCGGGACGATCAGATACGCAGTATTTT.